One and the same sample provided the 14 T cell receptor beta chains below, sequenced in a study of cytomegalovirus exposure and HLA in healthy donors. The PCR ran on 60 Vbeta and 13 Jbeta primers. Here immunoSEQ multiplex PCR was the method, and the copy in TCRdb shows in-frame clones only, minus some. The data show roughly 230,000 clones, roughly 85% seen once. The sequenced sample was PBMCs. The source of these receptors is a girl aged 2 to 10 in good health and CMV-seronegative.

V and J are TRBV11-2 and TRBJ1-4, with 7 bases lining up with TRBD1. V lost 1 base, J lost 5 bases, and 4 bases stayed unmatched. The CDR3 contains 15 residues. Germline CDR1 reads SGHAT; CDR2 reads FQNNGV. The CDR3 sequence is CASSLGGQRNEKLFF. The CDR3 DNA follows: TGTGCCAGCAGCTTAGGGGGACAGCGGAATGAAAAACTGTTTTTT.

This chain joins TRBV6-1 and TRBJ2-3; 8 nucleotides align to TRBD1. In germline, CDR1 is MNHNS, CDR2 SASEGT. With V trimmed by 8 bases and J by 2 bases, 6 bases remained unmatched. CDR3 length equals 14 residues. CDR3 bases: TGTGCCAGCCTCGACAGGGGATACACAGATACGCAGTATTTT. Its protein is CASLDRGYTDTQYF.

The chain employs TRBV27 and TRBJ2-7, with D possibly matching TRBD1 (5 bases). The CDR3 contains 14 residues. Germline values: CDR1 MNHEY, CDR2 SMNVEV (reference sequence). V dropped 3 bases and J dropped 1 base, with 10 bases sitting between them. CDR3 sequence (DNA): TGTGCCAGCAGTTTGGGCAGGGAATCCTACGAGCAGTACTTC. Translated, it gives CASSLGRESYEQYF.

Concerning this clone: Other nucleotide sequences in the sample specify the same CDR3. The chain joins TRBV27 to TRBJ1-2; no clear D. Trimming left V 6 bases short and J 2 bases short, with 10 bases between. The germline gives CDR1 MNHEY, CDR2 SMNVEV (reference sequence). This CDR3 comprises 13 residues. The CDR3 bases are TGTGCCAGCAGCCTCCGAGGGAACTATGGCTACACCTTC. This sequence encodes CASSLRGNYGYTF.

This clone was recorded a few times. CDR3 DNA: TGCGCCAGCAGTCAACCGGGGAGCTCCTACGAGCAGTACTTC. Translated, it gives CASSQPGSSYEQYF. This sequence joins TRBV23-1 and TRBJ2-7; maybe TRBD2 (5 bases). TRBV23-1 is an open reading frame, and its role is uncertain. The CDR3 spans 14 residues. Trimming took 2 bases from V and 0 from J, leaving 8 bases between them.

The chain couples TRBV9 to TRBJ1-2; D gene uncertain. The CDR3 is 14 amino acids. The V gene lost 3 bases and the J gene lost 1 base, with 10 bases spanning the gap. Per germline, CDR1 SGDLS and CDR2 YYNGEE. The chain's CDR3 is CASSANTLNYGYTF. The CDR3 region has the DNA TGTGCCAGCAGCGCCAACACCCTTAACTATGGCTACACCTTC.

V and J are TRBV6-1 and TRBJ2-7; TRBD1 aligns across 10 bases. Germline V gives CDR1 MNHNS, CDR2 SASEGT. This CDR3 has 14 amino acids. The ends lost 6 bases at V and 5 bases at J; junction bases unmatched: 7. CDR3 amino acids: CASRSGTGVDEQYF. The CDR3 nucleotides are TGTGCCAGCAGATCCGGGACAGGGGTCGACGAGCAGTACTTC.

The chain links TRBV5-4 to TRBJ2-2, with TRBD2 identical over 10 bases. The CDR3 consists of 20 residues. After removal of 3 bases from V and 5 bases from J, the junction contained 19 bases not matched to a gene. CDR1 is SGHNT and CDR2 is YYREEE in the germline V gene (reference sequence). CDR3 coding DNA: TGTGCCAGCAGCTCACGGAGCCACATTAGCGGGAGGTCCTATACCGGGGAGCTGTTTTTT. Protein product: CASSSRSHISGRSYTGELFF.

This chain links TRBV6-1 with TRBJ2-2; TRBD1 might be the D (5 bases). The CDR3 is 13 amino acids. Germline V gene data show CDR1 as MNHNS and CDR2 as SASEGT. V shed 5 bases and J shed 4 bases, with 8 bases lying between them. The CDR3 region has the DNA TGTGCCAGCAGTCAGGGTTTCACCGGGGAGCTGTTTTTT. Translated, it gives CASSQGFTGELFF.

The J gene is TRBJ2-1, the V gene TRBV7-9; 9 bases agree with TRBD2. V lost 3 bases, J lost 5 bases, and 2 bases stayed unmatched. There are 14 residues in the CDR3. The germline CDR1 and CDR2 sequences are SEHNR and FQNEAQ (reference sequence). The CDR3 region has the DNA TGTGCCAGCAGCTTCCAGCGGGAGGACAATGAGCAGTTCTTC. It is translated as CASSFQREDNEQFF.

The gene calls are TRBV7-9 and TRBJ1-1, with unresolved D. V lost 3 bases, J lost 1 base, and 6 bases lay in between. Germline V gene data show CDR1 as SEHNR and CDR2 as FQNEAQ (reference sequence). The CDR3 is 13 amino acids. The CDR3 protein is CASSFPKNTEAFF. CDR3 sequence (DNA): TGTGCCAGCAGCTTCCCCAAGAACACTGAAGCTTTCTTT.

The chain joins TRBV9 to TRBJ2-1, with 11 positions matching TRBD2. Germline-derived CDR1 and CDR2 are SGDLS and YYNGEE. Unmatched junction bases numbered 7, after V lost 1 base and J lost 4 bases. The CDR3 consists of 17 residues. DNA of the CDR3: TGTGCCAGCAGCGTAACGCCGGGACTAGCGGTTTACAATGAGCAGTTCTTC. Amino acids: CASSVTPGLAVYNEQFF.

This clone was seen a few times. J is TRBJ1-4 and V is TRBV4-1; D perhaps matches TRBD1 (6 bases). The CDR3 is made up of 14 amino acids. Trimming shortened V by 1 base and J by 5 bases, and 8 bases separated the two germline ends. CDR1 and CDR2 from the germline V gene are MGHRA and YSYEKL. CDR3 loop: CASSQAGQNEKLFF. The DNA for the CDR3 is TGCGCCAGCAGCCAAGCCGGACAGAATGAAAAACTGTTTTTT.

About this clone: Other DNA variants within this sample encode the same CDR3. The chain links TRBV5-1 to TRBJ2-5; tentatively, D is TRBD2 (6 bases). This CDR3 has 15 residues. Germline values: CDR1 SGHRS, CDR2 YFSETQ. Trimming removed 0 bases at V and 1 base at J, with 10 bases between. CDR3 sequence reads: CASSLASGRQETQYF. The DNA for the CDR3 is TGCGCCAGCAGCTTGGCGAGCGGGCGCCAAGAGACCCAGTACTTC.